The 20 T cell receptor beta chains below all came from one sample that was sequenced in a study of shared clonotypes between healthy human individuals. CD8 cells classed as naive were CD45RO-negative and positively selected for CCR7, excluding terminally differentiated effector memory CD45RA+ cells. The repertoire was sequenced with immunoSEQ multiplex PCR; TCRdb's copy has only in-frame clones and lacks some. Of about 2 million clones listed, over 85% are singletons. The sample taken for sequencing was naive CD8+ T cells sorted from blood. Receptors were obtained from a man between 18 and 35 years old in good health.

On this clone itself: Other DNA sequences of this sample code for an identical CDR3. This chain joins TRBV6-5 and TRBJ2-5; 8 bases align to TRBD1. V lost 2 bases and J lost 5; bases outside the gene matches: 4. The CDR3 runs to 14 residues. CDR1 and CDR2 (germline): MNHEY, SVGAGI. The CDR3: CASSYVGQGETQYF. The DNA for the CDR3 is TGTGCCAGCAGTTACGTAGGACAGGGCGAGACCCAGTACTTC.

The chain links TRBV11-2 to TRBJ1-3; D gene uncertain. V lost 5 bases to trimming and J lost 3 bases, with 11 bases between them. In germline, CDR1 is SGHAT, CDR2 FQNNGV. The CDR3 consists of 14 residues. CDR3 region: CASSRAADGNTIYF. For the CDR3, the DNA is TGTGCCAGCAGCCGAGCGGCTGATGGAAACACCATATATTTT. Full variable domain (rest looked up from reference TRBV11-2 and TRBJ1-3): EAGVAQSPRYKIIEKRQSVAFWCNPISGHATLYWYQQILGQGPKLLIQFQNNGVVDDSQLPKDRFSAERLKGVDSTLKIQPAKLEDSAVYLCASSRAADGNTIYFGEGSWLTVV.

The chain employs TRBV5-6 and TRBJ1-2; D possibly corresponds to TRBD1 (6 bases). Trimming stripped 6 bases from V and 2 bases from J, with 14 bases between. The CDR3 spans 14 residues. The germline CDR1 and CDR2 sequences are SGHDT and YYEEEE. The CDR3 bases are TGTGCCAGCACCAACTCGGACAGCAACTATGGCTACACCTTC. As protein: CASTNSDSNYGYTF.

The CDR3 DNA follows: TGCGCCAGCAGCTTGAGGGGGAGGGCCGTGGATGAGCAGTTCTTC. Protein: CASSLRGRAVDEQFF. The gene calls are TRBV5-1 and TRBJ2-1; TRBD2 might be the D (7 bases). V gave up 1 base and J gave up 8 bases, with 16 bases separating them. Germline V gene lookup returns CDR1 SGHRS and CDR2 YFSETQ. CDR3 length equals 15 residues.

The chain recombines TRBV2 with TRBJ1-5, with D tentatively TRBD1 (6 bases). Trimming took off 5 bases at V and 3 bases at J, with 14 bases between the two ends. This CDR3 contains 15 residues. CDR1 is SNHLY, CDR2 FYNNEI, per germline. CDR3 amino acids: CASSSLRQDNQPQHF. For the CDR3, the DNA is TGTGCCAGCAGTTCCCTCCGACAGGACAATCAGCCCCAGCATTTT.

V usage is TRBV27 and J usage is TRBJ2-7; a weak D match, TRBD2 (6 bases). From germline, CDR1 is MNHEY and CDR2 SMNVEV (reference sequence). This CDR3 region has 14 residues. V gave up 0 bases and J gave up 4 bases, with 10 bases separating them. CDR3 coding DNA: TGTGCCAGCAGTTTATCTGGGACTCATTACGAGCAGTACTTC. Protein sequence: CASSLSGTHYEQYF.

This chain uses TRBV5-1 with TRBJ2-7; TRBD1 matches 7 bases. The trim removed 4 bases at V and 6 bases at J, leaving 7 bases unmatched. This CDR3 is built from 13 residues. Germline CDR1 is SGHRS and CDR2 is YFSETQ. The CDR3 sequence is CASSPGTAAEQYF. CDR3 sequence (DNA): TGCGCCAGCAGCCCGGGGACAGCGGCCGAGCAGTACTTC. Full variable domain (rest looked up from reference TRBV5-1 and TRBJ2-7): KAGVTQTPRYLIKTRGQQVTLSCSPISGHRSVSWYQQTPGQGLQFLFEYFSETQRNKGNFPGRFSGRQFSNSRSEMNVSTLELGDSALYLCASSPGTAAEQYFGPGTRLTVT.

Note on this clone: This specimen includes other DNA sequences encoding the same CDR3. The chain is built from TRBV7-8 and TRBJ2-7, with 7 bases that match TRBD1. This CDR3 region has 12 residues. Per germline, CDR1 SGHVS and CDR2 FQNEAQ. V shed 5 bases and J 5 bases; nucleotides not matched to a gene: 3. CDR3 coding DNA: TGTGCCAGCAGCATCGACAGGGACGAGCAGTACTTC. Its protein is CASSIDRDEQYF.

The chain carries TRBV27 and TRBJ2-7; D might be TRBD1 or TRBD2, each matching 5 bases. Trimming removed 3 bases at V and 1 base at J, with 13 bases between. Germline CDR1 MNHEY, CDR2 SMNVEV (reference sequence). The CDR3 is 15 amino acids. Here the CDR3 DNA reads TGTGCCAGCAGTTTTGGGGCACCGGGATCCTACGAGCAGTACTTC. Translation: CASSFGAPGSYEQYF.

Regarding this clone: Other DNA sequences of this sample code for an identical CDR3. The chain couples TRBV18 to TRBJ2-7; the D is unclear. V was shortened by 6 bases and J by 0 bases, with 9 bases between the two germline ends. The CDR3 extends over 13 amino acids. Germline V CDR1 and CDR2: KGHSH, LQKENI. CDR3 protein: CASSPPSSYEQYF. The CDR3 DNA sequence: TGTGCCAGCTCCCCCCCCAGCTCCTACGAGCAGTACTTC.

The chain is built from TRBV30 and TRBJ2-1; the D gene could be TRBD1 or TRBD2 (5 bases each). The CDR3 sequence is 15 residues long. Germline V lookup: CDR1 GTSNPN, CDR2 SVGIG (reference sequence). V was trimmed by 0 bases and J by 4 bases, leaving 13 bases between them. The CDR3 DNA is TGTGCCTGGAGTGTCCGGGGCCCCGTTTACAATGAGCAGTTCTTC. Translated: CAWSVRGPVYNEQFF.

This CDR3 is CASSYLTGGATQYF. In nucleotides, the CDR3 is TGTGCCAGCAGTTACCTAACAGGGGGGGCGACCCAGTACTTC. The gene calls are TRBV6-5 and TRBJ2-5, with a possible D match to TRBD1 (8 bases). The germline CDR1 and CDR2 sequences are MNHEY and SVGAGI. The CDR3 runs to 14 residues. Deletions cut 2 bases from V and 7 bases from J, with 14 bases between.

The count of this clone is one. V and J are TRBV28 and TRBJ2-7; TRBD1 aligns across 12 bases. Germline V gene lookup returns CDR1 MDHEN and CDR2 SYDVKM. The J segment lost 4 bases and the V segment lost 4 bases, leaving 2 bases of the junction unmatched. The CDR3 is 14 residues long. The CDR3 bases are TGTGCCAGCAGTTGGGACAGGGGGCTTTACGAGCAGTACTTC. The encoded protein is CASSWDRGLYEQYF.

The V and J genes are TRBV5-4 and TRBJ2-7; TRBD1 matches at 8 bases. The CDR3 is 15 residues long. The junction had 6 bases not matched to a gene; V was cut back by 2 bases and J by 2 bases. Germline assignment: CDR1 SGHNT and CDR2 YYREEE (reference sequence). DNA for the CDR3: TGTGCCAGCAGCTTTGCAGGGGGCTTAACCTACGAGCAGTACTTC. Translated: CASSFAGGLTYEQYF.

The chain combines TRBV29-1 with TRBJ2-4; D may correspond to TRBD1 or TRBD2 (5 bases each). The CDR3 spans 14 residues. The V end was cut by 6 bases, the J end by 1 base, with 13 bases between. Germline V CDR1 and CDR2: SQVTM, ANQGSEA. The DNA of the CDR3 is TGCAGCGTAGGGACGTATAGTGCCAAAAACATTCAGTACTTC. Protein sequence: CSVGTYSAKNIQYF.

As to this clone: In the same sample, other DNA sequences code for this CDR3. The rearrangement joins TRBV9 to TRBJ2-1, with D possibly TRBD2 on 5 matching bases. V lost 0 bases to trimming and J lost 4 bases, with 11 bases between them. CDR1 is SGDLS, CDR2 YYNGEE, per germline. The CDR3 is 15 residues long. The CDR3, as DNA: TGTGCCAGCAGCGTAGTGGCGGGCTCATACAATGAGCAGTTCTTC. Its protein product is CASSVVAGSYNEQFF.

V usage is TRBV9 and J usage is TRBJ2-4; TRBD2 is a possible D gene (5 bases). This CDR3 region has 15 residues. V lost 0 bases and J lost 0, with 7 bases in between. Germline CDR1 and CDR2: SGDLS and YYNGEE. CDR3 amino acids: CASSVDGIAKNIQYF. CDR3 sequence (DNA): TGTGCCAGCAGCGTAGACGGGATAGCCAAAAACATTCAGTACTTC.

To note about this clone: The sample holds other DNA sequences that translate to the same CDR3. The CDR3 region is CASSQLPGTEAFF. The CDR3 DNA sequence: TGCGCCAGCAGCCAACTACCAGGCACTGAAGCTTTCTTT. The V and J genes are TRBV4-1 and TRBJ1-1, with unresolved D. Trimming shortened V by 2 bases and J by 4 bases, and 8 bases separated the two germline ends. CDR3 length: 13 residues. Germline CDR1 reads MGHRA; CDR2 reads YSYEKL.

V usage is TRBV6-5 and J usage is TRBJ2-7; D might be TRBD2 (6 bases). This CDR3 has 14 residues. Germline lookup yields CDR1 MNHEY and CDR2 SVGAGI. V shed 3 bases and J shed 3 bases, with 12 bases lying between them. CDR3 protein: CASSYSGAIYEQYF. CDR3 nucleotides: TGTGCCAGCAGTTATTCGGGAGCGATCTACGAGCAGTACTTC.

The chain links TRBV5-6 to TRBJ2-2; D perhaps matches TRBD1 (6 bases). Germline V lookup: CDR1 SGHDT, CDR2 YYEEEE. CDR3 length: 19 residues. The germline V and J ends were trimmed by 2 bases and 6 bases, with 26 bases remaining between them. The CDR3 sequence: CASSFDLDSFTTMPGELFF. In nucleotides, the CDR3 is TGTGCCAGCAGCTTTGATTTGGACAGCTTTACGACTATGCCCGGGGAGCTGTTTTTT.